The 17 T cell receptor beta chains below were found in one sample sequenced in a study of cytomegalovirus exposure and HLA in healthy donors. With 60 Vbeta and 13 Jbeta primers, the PCR was carried out. Profiled with immunoSEQ multiplex PCR; TCRdb holds only in-frame clones, not every one. Of some 77,000 clones in the sample, roughly 75% were seen once. Sequencing used PBMCs. The receptors shown here come from a woman between 40 and 50 years old in good health and CMV-seronegative.

This clone was counted between two and nine times. The J gene is TRBJ1-1, the V gene TRBV7-9, with D possibly matching TRBD1 (5 bases). The CDR3 has 14 residues. V lost 5 bases to trimming and J lost 11 bases, with 21 bases between them. Germline loops: CDR1 SEHNR, CDR2 FQNEAQ (reference sequence). CDR3 in amino acids: CASSINVGSKGAFF. Written as DNA, the CDR3 is TGTGCCAGCAGCATTAACGTTGGGTCCAAGGGGGCTTTCTTT. The full variable domain, its missing parts supplied by reference TRBV7-9 and TRBJ1-1, is DTGVSQNPRHKITKRGQNVTFRCDPISEHNRLYWYRQTLGQGPEFLTYFQNEAQLEKSRLLSDRFSAERPKGSFSTLEIQRTEQGDSAMYLCASSINVGSKGAFFGQGTRLTVV.

This chain connects TRBV28 to TRBJ1-5, with D possibly being TRBD1 (5 bases). Deletions cut 3 bases from V and 5 bases from J, with 14 bases between. In germline, CDR1 is MDHEN, CDR2 SYDVKM. The length of the CDR3 is 15 residues. Here the CDR3 reads CASSLGGVGYQPQHF. In nucleotides, the CDR3 is TGTGCCAGCAGTTTGGGGGGAGTAGGGTATCAGCCCCAGCATTTT. Based on the CDR3 plus reference TRBV28 and TRBJ1-5, the full variable domain is DVKVTQSSRYLVKRTGEKVFLECVQDMDHENMFWYRQDPGLGLRLIYFSYDVKMKEKGDIPEGYSVSREKKERFSLILESASTNQTSMYLCASSLGGVGYQPQHFGDGTRLSIL.

Note on this clone: Mismatch with germline at one junction end may stem from a read error. The sample carries other DNA sequences with the same CDR3. The chain employs TRBV7-8 and TRBJ2-7, with D maybe TRBD1 (5 bases). This CDR3 region has 15 residues. CDR1 is SGHVS, CDR2 FQNEAQ, per germline. CDR3 sequence (DNA): TGCGCCAGCAGCTTAGTTGCAGGGCTATCCTACGAGCAGTACTTC. This translates into CASSLVAGLSYEQYF.

The chain employs TRBV28 and TRBJ1-5, with 7 bases fitting TRBD1. The CDR3 is 14 residues long. The V gene's germline CDR1 is MDHEN and CDR2 SYDVKM. The J segment lost 11 bases and the V segment lost 7 bases, leaving 14 bases of the junction unmatched. The CDR3 is CASTIPGQTSTQHF. CDR3 coding DNA: TGTGCCAGCACCATTCCGGGACAGACTTCCACCCAGCATTTT.

This clone has just a few counts. The CDR3 loop is CASSGEASTDTQYF. CDR3 in DNA: TGCGCCAGCAGTGGAGAGGCTAGCACAGATACGCAGTATTTT. The chain carries TRBV10-2 and TRBJ2-3, with D unclear. This CDR3 is 14 amino acids long. Per germline, CDR1 WSHSY and CDR2 SAAADI. Trimming left V 4 bases short and J 0 bases short, with 8 bases between.

The V gene is TRBV19, the J gene TRBJ2-3, with D hard to call. The ends were cut back, 6 bases at V and 6 bases at J, with 13 bases in the middle. Germline CDR1 LNHDA, CDR2 SQIVND (reference sequence). The CDR3 runs to 13 residues. The CDR3 loop is CASRSASWDTQYF. CDR3 nucleotides: TGTGCCAGTAGGTCTGCTAGTTGGGATACGCAGTATTTT.

The chain recombines TRBV5-1 with TRBJ2-5; 10 bases align to TRBD1. The ends lost 0 bases at V and 3 bases at J; junction bases unmatched: 11. The CDR3 totals 18 residues. Looked up from germline, CDR1 is SGHRS and CDR2 is YFSETQ. DNA of the CDR3: TGCGCCAGCAGCTTGGGACAGGGGGCGCCGCTTTGGGAAGAGACCCAGTACTTC. Translation: CASSLGQGAPLWEETQYF.

The CDR3 region is CSVLTRGLGNTEAFF. The DNA for the CDR3 is TGCAGCGTACTCACAAGGGGGCTCGGGAACACTGAAGCTTTCTTT. The genes are TRBV29-1 and TRBJ1-1; 7 positions match TRBD1. The CDR3 totals 15 residues. Trimming took 6 bases from V and 1 from J; bases not matched to a gene: 11. Germline V gene sequence: CDR1 SQVTM, CDR2 ANQGSEA.

The rearrangement joins TRBV28 to TRBJ2-1; 13 nucleotides line up with TRBD2. Germline V gene data show CDR1 as MDHEN and CDR2 as SYDVKM. There are 15 residues in the CDR3. V was pared by 3 bases and J by 7 bases, with 3 bases of the junction left unmatched. The CDR3 sequence: CASSFETSGRNEQFF. CDR3 DNA sequence: TGTGCCAGCAGTTTTGAGACTAGCGGGAGGAATGAGCAGTTCTTC.

This clone appeared once. The chain employs TRBV5-1 and TRBJ2-3; TRBD1 agrees at 11 bases. Per germline, CDR1 SGHRS and CDR2 YFSETQ. The V segment lost 2 bases and the J segment 6 bases; nucleotides outside the gene matches: 5. The CDR3 loop spans 15 amino acids. CDR3 sequence: CASSFGDRGRDTQYF. CDR3 sequence (DNA): TGCGCCAGCAGCTTCGGGGACAGGGGGAGGGATACGCAGTATTTT.

The V gene is TRBV4-1, the J gene TRBJ1-3, with D possibly matching TRBD1 (6 bases). Trimming pared 1 base from V and 5 bases from J, leaving 18 bases between. Germline V gene sequence: CDR1 MGHRA, CDR2 YSYEKL. The CDR3 sequence is 17 residues long. CDR3 nucleotide sequence: TGCGCCAGCAGCCAAGCTCAGGGGACGGAGACAAGAAACACCATATATTTT. Protein sequence: CASSQAQGTETRNTIYF.

V is TRBV9 and J is TRBJ2-2; D unclear. This CDR3 spans 15 amino acids. The germline V gene encodes CDR1 SGDLS and CDR2 YYNGEE. V was clipped by 0 bases and J by 0 bases, with 6 bases between them. The CDR3, as DNA: TGTGCCAGCAGCGTAGGCGGCTCGAACACCGGGGAGCTGTTTTTT. Its translation is CASSVGGSNTGELFF.

The chain carries TRBV7-2 and TRBJ2-5; D remains ambiguous. Trimming removed 1 base from V and 2 bases from J, with 14 bases in between. The germline V gene has CDR1 SGHTA and CDR2 FQGNSA. The CDR3 sequence is 16 residues long. The CDR3 DNA follows: TGTGCCAGCAGCTTAGTTGGGTCGGCGGTTCAAGAGACCCAGTACTTC. This gives the protein CASSLVGSAVQETQYF.

This clone was seen once. V and J are TRBV25-1 and TRBJ2-3, with 11 positions matching TRBD2. With 4 bases clipped from V and 6 bases from J, the junction kept 15 bases outside the gene matches. Germline V lookup: CDR1 MGHDK, CDR2 SYGVNS. This CDR3 comprises 18 residues. CDR3 residues: CASSVSGELAGVLDTQYF. The CDR3 coding sequence is TGTGCCAGCAGTGTCTCCGGCGAACTAGCGGGAGTTTTGGATACGCAGTATTTT.

The chain combines TRBV7-6 with TRBJ2-5; 8 bases fit TRBD2. The junction had 8 bases not matched to a gene; V was cut back by 4 bases and J by 1 base. Germline V lookup: CDR1 SGHVS, CDR2 FNYEAQ. The CDR3 length is 16 residues. The CDR3, as DNA: TGTGCCAGCAGCTCCAACATTCTAGCGGGCCAAGAGACCCAGTACTTC. This gives the protein CASSSNILAGQETQYF. Full variable domain (missing parts from reference TRBV7-6 and TRBJ2-5): GAGVSQSPRYKVTKRGQDVALRCDPISGHVSLYWYRQALGQGPEFLTYFNYEAQQDKSGLPNDRFSAERPEGSISTLTIQRTEQRDSAMYRCASSSNILAGQETQYFGPGTRLLVL.

This clone was observed a handful of times. The chain joins TRBV5-4 to TRBJ1-3; 8 bases align to TRBD1. CDR1 SGHNT and CDR2 YYREEE come from the germline V gene (reference sequence). The CDR3 is 15 amino acids. J was trimmed by 5 bases and V by 4 bases; bases with no gene match: 8. The CDR3 DNA reads as TGTGCCAGCAGCCTTCAGGGGGCGATGCGAAACACCATATATTTT. It translates to CASSLQGAMRNTIYF.

The chain employs TRBV7-2 and TRBJ1-2; weak D call: TRBD1 (6 bases). CDR3 length equals 17 residues. The germline CDR1 and CDR2 sequences are SGHTA and FQGNSA. The V and J ends lost 5 bases and 3 bases respectively, with 22 bases between them. The CDR3 region is CASSPGAGDVLDYGYTF. In nucleotides, the CDR3 is TGTGCCAGCAGCCCCGGGGCAGGGGATGTGTTGGACTATGGCTACACCTTC.